A selection of T cell receptor beta chains follows, all from one sample in a study of cytomegalovirus exposure and HLA in healthy donors. TCRdb keeps only in-frame clones here, not all; method: immunoSEQ multiplex PCR. The data show 100,000 to 150,000 clones, about 81% seen once. Material: PBMCs. The receptors shown here come from a woman aged 25 to 39 in good health and CMV-seronegative. The CDR3 runs from the conserved cysteine through the conserved F or W. The D gene is left open where the match is weak. Size is omitted from some rows. Given values are once, few, many or a class for expanded clones.

>-|TRBV9|TRBJ2-7|-
TGTGCCAGCAGCGTGGGAAGCGGTTCCGAGCAGTACTTC
CASSVGSGSEQYF
>TRBD2|TRBV11-3|TRBJ2-1|once
TGTGCCAGCAGTAATCCTAGCGGGGGAGATGATTCATCCTACAATGAGCAGTTCTTC
CASSNPSGGDDSSYNEQFF
>TRBD2|TRBV2|TRBJ2-3|-
TGTGCCAGCAGTGAAGGCGGACTAGCGGGATTTTCATCAGATACGCAGTATTTT
CASSEGGLAGFSSDTQYF
>-|TRBV5-6|TRBJ2-6|-
TGTGCCAGCAGCTTGGAAACAACGGGGGCCAACGTCCTGACTTTC
CASSLETTGANVLTF
>TRBD2|TRBV27|TRBJ2-5|-
TGTGCCAGCAGTTTAATTAGCGGGGAACGGGCGACCCAGTACTTC
CASSLISGERATQYF
>-|TRBV2|TRBJ1-5|-
TGTGCCAGCAGGAGGGTCGGTCAGCCCCAGCATTTT
CASRRVGQPQHF
>TRBD1|TRBV11-3|TRBJ2-5|-
TGTGCCAGCAGCCGCGGGGCCAGGGGGCTGGGAGAGACCCAGTACTTC
CASSRGARGLGETQYF
>TRBD1|TRBV4-2|TRBJ1-4|once
TGTGCCAGCAGCCAAGTTCAGGGGGAATATGAAAAACTGTTTTTT
CASSQVQGEYEKLFF
>TRBD2|TRBV18|TRBJ2-1|-
TGTGCCAGCTCACCTCCTGCGGGAGCTTACAATGAGCAGTTCTTC
CASSPPAGAYNEQFF
>-|TRBV6-1|TRBJ1-2|few
TGTGCCAGCAGTGACCGGGAGGGGGGGGTCTTAAGGCGGTTTTATGGCTACACCTTC
CASSDREGGVLRRFYGYTF
>TRBD1|TRBV7-8|TRBJ2-1|-
TGTGCCAGCAGCTCCCCATTGGGACAGGGGGGATATGAGCAGTTCTTC
CASSSPLGQGGYEQFF
>-|TRBV5-8|TRBJ2-3|few
TGTGCCAGCAGCTCTCTTGCAGATACGCAGTATTTT
CASSSLADTQYF
>TRBD2|TRBV14|TRBJ2-1|-
TGTGCCAGCAGCCAACCGGGACTAGCGGGGACTAGCTCCTACAATGAGCAGTTCTTC
CASSQPGLAGTSSYNEQFF
>TRBD1|TRBV6-5|TRBJ1-2|-
TGTGCCAGCAGTTACTCGATAGCAGGGGGCCTTGGCTACACCTTC
CASSYSIAGGLGYTF
>TRBD2|TRBV10-1|TRBJ2-5|-
TGCGCCAGCAGTGAGGGGACTAGCGGGTTGGAGACCCAGTACTTC
CASSEGTSGLETQYF
>TRBD1|TRBV5-6|TRBJ2-2|-
TGTGCCAGCAGCCGAGGGAACAGGGGCACCGGGGAGCTGTTTTTT
CASSRGNRGTGELFF